At least ten counts were recorded for the clone carrying this T cell receptor (beta chain). The target antigen is unknown. MiXCR was run by TCRdb on the PCR reads, yielding one entry per CDR3 protein. The sample has 600,000 to 650,000 distinct CDR3 sequences, approximately 20% seen once; the top ten hold around 0.86%. This entry belongs to a study of molecular identifiers for immune sequencing clone quantification. Study results and limitations: Jurkat TCR RNA from one cell was spiked into about a million naive cells, and it was reportedly detectable there.

CDR1 is MNHEY and CDR2 is SVGAGI in the germline V gene. Trimming cost V 0 bases and J 1 base, with 7 bases left between them. The CDR3 runs to 15 residues. Naive CD8 libraries were made from about 21,000 to 970,000 sorted cells, and they used 10%, 30% or 50% RNA. This chain connects TRBV6-5 to TRBJ2-4, with a possible D match to TRBD2 (6 bases). Sample: naive CD8+ T cells from blood, with Jurkat cell RNA spiked in. Documented subset: FACS-sorted CD8+CD4-CCR7+CD45RA+ naive T cells. The source of this sequence is a human donor in good health. Some libraries in this study had Jurkat cell RNA spiked in. The DNA of the CDR3 is TGTGCCAGCAGTTACTCGAGCGGGGCCAAAAACATTCAGTACTTC. It is translated as CASSYSSGAKNIQYF.